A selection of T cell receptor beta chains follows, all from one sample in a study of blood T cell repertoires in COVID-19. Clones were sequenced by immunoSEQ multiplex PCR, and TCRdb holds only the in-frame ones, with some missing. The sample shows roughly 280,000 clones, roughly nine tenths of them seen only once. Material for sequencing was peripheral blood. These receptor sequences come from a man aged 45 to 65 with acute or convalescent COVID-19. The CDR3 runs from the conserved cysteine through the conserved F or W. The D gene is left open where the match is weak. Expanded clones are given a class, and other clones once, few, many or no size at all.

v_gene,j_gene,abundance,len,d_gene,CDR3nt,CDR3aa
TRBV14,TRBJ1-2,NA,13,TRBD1,TGTGCCAGCAGCCAGGTCACAGGGGATGGCTACACCTTC,CASSQVTGDGYTF
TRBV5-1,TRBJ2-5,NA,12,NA,TGCGCCAGCAGAAGGGGCCTCGAGACCCAGTACTTC,CASRRGLETQYF
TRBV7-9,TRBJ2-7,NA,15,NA,TGTGCCAGCAGCACAACAGGTCCTTTATACTGGGAGCAGTACTTC,CASSTTGPLYWEQYF
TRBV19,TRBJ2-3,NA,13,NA,TGTGCCAGTAGTACCACCCACGGGGATACGCAGTATTTT,CASSTTHGDTQYF
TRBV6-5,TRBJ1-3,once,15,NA,TGTGCCAGCAGTAGACACTTAAGCTCTGGAAACACCATATATTTT,CASSRHLSSGNTIYF
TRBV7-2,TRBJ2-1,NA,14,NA,TGTGCCAGCAGCGTCCGGCCAGGGCACAATGAGCAGTTCTTC,CASSVRPGHNEQFF
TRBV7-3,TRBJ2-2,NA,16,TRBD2,TGTGCCAGCAGCGCCCTAGCGGGCGCGAACACCGGGGAGCTGTTTTTT,CASSALAGANTGELFF
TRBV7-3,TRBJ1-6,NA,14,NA,TGTGCCAGCAGCCGTGGACAGCTTAATTCACCCCTCCACTTT,CASSRGQLNSPLHF
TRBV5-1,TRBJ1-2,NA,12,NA,TGCGCCAGCCGAGGGTTTAACTATGGCTACACCTTC,CASRGFNYGYTF
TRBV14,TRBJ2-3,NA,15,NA,TGTGCCAGCAGCCCGGTGGGACTTGGCACAGATACGCAGTATTTT,CASSPVGLGTDTQYF
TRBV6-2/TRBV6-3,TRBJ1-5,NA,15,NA,TGTGCCAGCAGTTTCTCGGACAGACGAAATCAGCCCCAGCATTTT,CASSFSDRRNQPQHF
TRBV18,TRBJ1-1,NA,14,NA,TGTGCCAGCTCATTAACGGGGGTCTATACTGAAGCTTTCTTT,CASSLTGVYTEAFF
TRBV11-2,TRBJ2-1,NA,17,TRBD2,TGTGCCAGCAGCTTCCGAGCGGGGGGGCCGTTAGGCAATGAGCAGTTCTTC,CASSFRAGGPLGNEQFF
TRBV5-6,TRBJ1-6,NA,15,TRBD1,TGTGCCAGCAGCGCGGGACAGTTAAATAATTCACCCCTCCACTTT,CASSAGQLNNSPLHF
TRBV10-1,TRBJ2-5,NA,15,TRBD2,TGCGCCAGCAGTGAGCGCGGGGGGGCCCGGGAGACCCAGTACTTC,CASSERGGARETQYF
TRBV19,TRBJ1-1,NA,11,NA,TGTGCCAGTACCCAGAACACTGAAGCTTTCTTT,CASTQNTEAFF
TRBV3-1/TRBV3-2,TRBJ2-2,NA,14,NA,TGTGCCAGCAGCCGGGGCACCTACACCGGGGAGCTGTTTTTT,CASSRGTYTGELFF
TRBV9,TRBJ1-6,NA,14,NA,TGTGCCAGCAGCGTAGCTGGCTCGGGATCACCCCTCCACTTT,CASSVAGSGSPLHF
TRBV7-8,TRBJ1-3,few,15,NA,TGTGCCAGCAGCTTATTAGCGGGTCAAGGAAACACCATATATTTT,CASSLLAGQGNTIYF
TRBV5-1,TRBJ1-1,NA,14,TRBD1,TGCGCCAGCAGCTCGACAGGGGGCGACACTGAAGCTTTCTTT,CASSSTGGDTEAFF
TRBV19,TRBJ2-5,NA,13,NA,TGTGCCAGTAGTATAGCCCAGCAAGAGACCCAGTACTTC,CASSIAQQETQYF
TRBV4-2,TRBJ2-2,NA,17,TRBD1,TGTGCCAGCAGCCAAGCGGGGGACAGGGGGTTCGACGGGGAGCTGTTTTTT,CASSQAGDRGFDGELFF